The 24 T cell receptor beta chains reported below all come from one sample, sequenced in a study of blood T cell repertoires in COVID-19. Method: immunoSEQ multiplex PCR; TCRdb's copy keeps in-frame clones and lacks some. The sample holds more than 100,000 clones, around 89% seen once. Sequencing was carried out using peripheral blood. The source is a man aged 45-60 years with active or convalescent COVID-19.

This clone was seen more than once but under ten times. This chain joins TRBV10-1 and TRBJ2-3; 11 bases are shared with TRBD2. The trim removed 10 bases at V and 9 bases at J, leaving 9 bases unmatched. The CDR3 sequence is 13 residues long. Germline V CDR1 and CDR2: WNHNN, SYGVQD (reference sequence). CDR3 sequence reads: CATGTSGSVTQYF. CDR3 DNA sequence: TGCGCCACCGGGACTAGCGGTAGTGTCACGCAGTATTTT.

V is TRBV27 and J is TRBJ1-2, with D unresolved. V was pared by 6 bases and J by 0 bases, with 14 bases between. Germline V lookup: CDR1 MNHEY, CDR2 SMNVEV (reference sequence). The CDR3 length is 15 residues. The CDR3 DNA sequence: TGTGCCAGCAGCCAATCCGGGAGGACTAACTATGGCTACACCTTC. Its translation: CASSQSGRTNYGYTF.

The V and J genes are TRBV19 and TRBJ2-5; 9 bases line up with TRBD2. The junction had 12 bases not matched to a gene; V was cut back by 2 bases and J by 2 bases. This CDR3 region has 18 residues. CDR1 and CDR2 (germline): LNHDA, SQIVND (reference sequence). The CDR3 nucleotides are TGTGCCAGTAGTATACAGGGAACGGCGGGGGGGCGTCAAGAGACCCAGTACTTC. This codes for CASSIQGTAGGRQETQYF. Using reference TRBV19 and TRBJ2-5 for the parts outside the CDR3, the full variable domain is DGGITQSPKYLFRKEGQNVTLSCEQNLNHDAMYWYRQDPGQGLRLIYYSQIVNDFQKGDIAEGYSVSREKKESFPLTVTSAQKNPTAFYLCASSIQGTAGGRQETQYFGPGTRLLVL.

The rearrangement joins TRBV30 to TRBJ1-2, with D perhaps TRBD1 (5 bases). CDR1 and CDR2 from the germline V gene are GTSNPN and SVGIG (reference sequence). Trimming left V 2 bases short and J 7 bases short, with 11 bases between. The length of the CDR3 is 12 residues. The CDR3 region is CAWSLERGGYTF. The CDR3 DNA reads TGTGCCTGGAGTCTCGAAAGGGGTGGCTACACCTTC.

This clone appeared once. The chain couples TRBV18 to TRBJ2-7, with 11 bases aligning to TRBD2. CDR3 length: 16 residues. CDR1 and CDR2 (germline): KGHSH, LQKENI. With V trimmed by 5 bases and J by 1 base, 7 bases remained unmatched. Here the CDR3 reads CASSIQLAGESYEQYF. DNA of the CDR3: TGTGCCAGCTCAATTCAACTAGCGGGGGAATCCTACGAGCAGTACTTC.

CDR3 sequence: CATLGTHNEQFF. The CDR3 DNA sequence: TGTGCCACCCTAGGGACTCACAATGAGCAGTTCTTC. The chain employs TRBV11-2 and TRBJ2-1; weak D call: TRBD2 (6 bases). Trimming shortened V by 10 bases and J by 5 bases, and 12 bases separated the two germline ends. Germline values: CDR1 SGHAT, CDR2 FQNNGV. The CDR3 is 12 amino acids.

The chain combines TRBV7-8 with TRBJ2-1; 8 bases line up with TRBD2. CDR3 size: 17 residues. Germline CDR1 reads SGHVS; CDR2 reads FQNEAQ. After removal of 0 bases from V and 6 bases from J, the junction contained 10 bases not matched to a gene. CDR3 residues: CASSLATGLAAFNEQFF. CDR3 DNA: TGTGCCAGCAGCTTAGCTACTGGACTAGCCGCTTTCAATGAGCAGTTCTTC.

The chain couples TRBV5-1 to TRBJ2-3; the D is unclear. CDR3 size: 15 residues. CDR1 and CDR2 from the germline V gene are SGHRS and YFSETQ. V lost 1 base to trimming and J lost 1 base, with 10 bases between them. The CDR3: CASSLLVQGTDTQYF. CDR3 sequence (DNA): TGCGCCAGCAGCTTGTTGGTGCAGGGCACAGATACGCAGTATTTT. The whole variable domain, filled in from reference TRBV5-1 and TRBJ2-3, reads KAGVTQTPRYLIKTRGQQVTLSCSPISGHRSVSWYQQTPGQGLQFLFEYFSETQRNKGNFPGRFSGRQFSNSRSEMNVSTLELGDSALYLCASSLLVQGTDTQYFGPGTRLTVL.

As regards this clone: The same CDR3 is also encoded by other DNA sequences in this sample. This chain links TRBV2 with TRBJ2-5; 9 positions match TRBD2. Losses at the gene ends were 4 bases for V and 5 bases for J; bases not matched to a gene: 5. The CDR3 has 14 amino acids. Germline V gene sequence: CDR1 SNHLY, CDR2 FYNNEI. This CDR3 reads CASSVLAGRETQYF. In DNA form, the CDR3 reads TGTGCCAGCAGTGTTCTAGCGGGGAGGGAGACCCAGTACTTC.

The rearrangement uses TRBV6-1 and TRBJ1-1, with 10 bases that match TRBD1. The CDR3 sequence is 17 residues long. Per germline, CDR1 MNHNS and CDR2 SASEGT. Unmatched junction bases numbered 12, after V lost 1 base and J lost 7 bases. The CDR3 is CASSEGFPGQGFSEAFF. CDR3 DNA: TGTGCCAGCAGTGAAGGTTTTCCGGGACAGGGGTTTAGTGAAGCTTTCTTT.

This clone was seen more than once but under ten times. The chain combines TRBV5-1 with TRBJ1-5, with D maybe TRBD1 (6 bases). The CDR3 runs 15 residues. The ends were cut back, 0 bases at V and 3 bases at J, with 10 bases in the middle. Germline lookup yields CDR1 SGHRS and CDR2 YFSETQ. In nucleotides, the CDR3 is TGCGCCAGCAGCTTGGAGGGGGGGCTCAATCAGCCCCAGCATTTT. It translates to CASSLEGGLNQPQHF. The full variable domain, in which reference TRBV5-1 and TRBJ1-5 provide the parts outside the CDR3, is KAGVTQTPRYLIKTRGQQVTLSCSPISGHRSVSWYQQTPGQGLQFLFEYFSETQRNKGNFPGRFSGRQFSNSRSEMNVSTLELGDSALYLCASSLEGGLNQPQHFGDGTRLSIL.

This rearrangement joins TRBV19 to TRBJ1-6; TRBD1 is a possible D gene (6 bases). The V gene lost 4 bases and the J gene lost 10 bases, with 11 bases spanning the gap. The CDR3 runs to 13 residues. Looked up from germline, CDR1 is LNHDA and CDR2 is SQIVND (reference sequence). The CDR3 DNA reads TGTGCCAGTAGTAGCACAGGGCACTCACCCCTCCACTTT. This translates into CASSSTGHSPLHF.

This chain joins TRBV2 and TRBJ1-4; 7 nucleotides line up with TRBD1. This CDR3 is built from 16 residues. V was clipped by 8 bases and J by 5 bases; unmatched bases: 14. Germline assignment: CDR1 SNHLY and CDR2 FYNNEI. The CDR3 DNA reads as TGTGCCAGCTCCTTATTACAAACAGGGGCGAATGAAAAACTGTTTTTT. This codes for CASSLLQTGANEKLFF.

Here the CDR3 DNA reads TGTGCCAGCAGCTTAGCCCGGGGCGGGACAGGGGTGAACACCGGGGAGCTGTTTTTT. The encoded protein is CASSLARGGTGVNTGELFF. The chain employs TRBV7-8 and TRBJ2-2, with 10 bases aligning to TRBD1. V was clipped by 0 bases and J by 1 base; unmatched bases: 8. The length of the CDR3 is 19 residues. Germline V CDR1 and CDR2: SGHVS, FQNEAQ.

The rearrangement joins TRBV6-6 to TRBJ1-2, with 10 bases that match TRBD1. Germline trimming cut 7 bases from V and 3 bases from J; bases unmatched to any gene: 11. The CDR3 extends over 16 amino acids. Germline V lookup: CDR1 MNHNY, CDR2 SVGAGI (reference sequence). The DNA of the CDR3 is TGTGCCAGCACCCAGACAGGGGGCGCGTCCGACTATGGCTACACCTTC. It encodes CASTQTGGASDYGYTF.

V usage is TRBV24-1 and J usage is TRBJ2-2; D might be TRBD2 (6 bases). CDR3 size: 12 residues. CDR1 KGHDR and CDR2 SFDVKD come from the germline V gene. V was clipped by 8 bases and J by 7 bases, with 10 bases between them. The CDR3, as DNA: TGTGCCACCACCATGGAGGGCGGGGAGCTGTTTTTT. Translated, it gives CATTMEGGELFF.

This sequence joins TRBV5-5 and TRBJ1-2; a weak D match, TRBD1 (5 bases). CDR3 size: 14 residues. CDR1 SGHKS and CDR2 YYEKEE come from the germline V gene (reference sequence). The V end was cut by 0 bases, the J end by 7 bases, with 13 bases between. CDR3 bases: TGTGCCAGCAGCTTGGTCGGGGGAGTTGGTGGCTACACCTTC. It specifies CASSLVGGVGGYTF.

The J gene is TRBJ1-3, the V gene TRBV2; D not resolved. Germline CDR1 and CDR2: SNHLY and FYNNEI. Trimming removed 5 bases from V and 0 bases from J, with 11 bases in between. The CDR3 spans 15 residues. DNA for the CDR3: TGTGCCAGCAGTCGACTGGCGAGCTCTGGAAACACCATATATTTT. The encoded protein is CASSRLASSGNTIYF.

The chain joins TRBV7-8 to TRBJ1-3; TRBD1 agrees at 9 bases. Germline values: CDR1 SGHVS, CDR2 FQNEAQ. There are 17 residues in the CDR3. J lost 4 bases, V lost 5 bases, and 12 bases had no gene match. CDR3 protein: CASSARTGALQGNTIYF. DNA for the CDR3: TGTGCCAGCAGCGCCCGGACAGGGGCACTTCAGGGAAACACCATATATTTT.

This clone occurred once. Other nucleotide sequences from this sample produce the same CDR3. The J gene is TRBJ1-1, the V gene TRBV19; a weak D match, TRBD1 (5 bases). Germline V gene lookup returns CDR1 LNHDA and CDR2 SQIVND (reference sequence). This CDR3 has 12 amino acids. V shed 7 bases and J shed 5 bases, with 11 bases lying between them. CDR3 sequence reads: CASIQGWTEAFF. The DNA of the CDR3 is TGTGCCAGTATCCAGGGCTGGACTGAAGCTTTCTTT. Together with reference TRBV19 and TRBJ1-1, the CDR3 gives the full variable domain: DGGITQSPKYLFRKEGQNVTLSCEQNLNHDAMYWYRQDPGQGLRLIYYSQIVNDFQKGDIAEGYSVSREKKESFPLTVTSAQKNPTAFYLCASIQGWTEAFFGQGTRLTVV.

This chain joins TRBV29-1 and TRBJ2-3; D remains ambiguous. This CDR3 spans 13 amino acids. Germline CDR1 and CDR2: SQVTM and ANQGSEA. V gave up 2 bases and J gave up 5 bases, with 11 bases separating them. CDR3 amino acids: CSVEPPQVDTQYF. CDR3 coding DNA: TGCAGCGTTGAACCGCCGCAGGTAGATACGCAGTATTTT.

This clone was seen a few times. This chain links TRBV30 with TRBJ2-7; the match to TRBD1 covers 9 bases. This CDR3 region has 15 residues. Trimming at V came to 1 base and at J to 3 bases, leaving 7 bases not matched to a gene. CDR1 and CDR2 from the germline V gene are GTSNPN and SVGIG (reference sequence). The CDR3 loop reads CAWSGNRGLSYEQYF. The CDR3 region has the DNA TGTGCCTGGAGTGGCAACAGGGGGCTTAGCTACGAGCAGTACTTC.

The V gene is TRBV7-2, the J gene TRBJ2-3; D is perhaps TRBD1 (5 bases). Germline CDR1 reads SGHTA; CDR2 reads FQGNSA. The V end lost 5 bases, the J end lost 1 base, and 13 bases lay between the germline ends. The CDR3 covers 15 residues. This CDR3 is CASSKGAGRTDTQYF. The CDR3 DNA sequence: TGTGCCAGCAGCAAAGGGGCAGGGCGCACAGATACGCAGTATTTT.

CDR3 sequence: CAWTYGLNQPQHF. The CDR3 nucleotides read TGTGCCTGGACATACGGTTTAAATCAGCCCCAGCATTTT. V usage is TRBV30 and J usage is TRBJ1-5; D uncertain. The CDR3 sequence is 13 residues long. The germline V and J ends were trimmed by 4 bases and 4 bases, with 11 bases remaining between them. Germline-derived CDR1 and CDR2 are GTSNPN and SVGIG (reference sequence).